This TCR beta chain was identified in a study of blood T cells in healthy people across ages. Each donor was a healthy Caucasian individual from Russia, aged 6 to 90. Using a J-beta primer mix together with a sample-barcoded 5' primer, a second PCR was run for roughly 6 to 11 cycles. TCRdb analysed the 5' RACE reads with MiXCR anew, one entry per CDR3 protein. The repertoire has around 1,500,000 distinct CDR3 sequences, 35% to 45% of them found once; the top ten carry roughly 7.7%. The source is a woman aged 18-29 years in good health. Source material: blood.

This chain's CDR3 is CAISEKGLGIDEQYF. The DNA of the CDR3 is TGTGCCATCAGTGAAAAGGGGTTAGGCATCGACGAGCAGTACTTC. This sequence joins TRBV10-3 and TRBJ2-5; possible D gene TRBD1, 5 bases. The closer fit of TRBJ2-7 to the DNA end suggests the J call may be wrong. Germline lookup yields CDR1 ENHRY and CDR2 SYGVKD. The CDR3 is 15 amino acids.